Following are 14 T cell receptor beta chains from one sample sequenced in a study of blood T cell repertoires in COVID-19. The table came from immunoSEQ multiplex PCR; TCRdb's copy has only in-frame clones and leaves some out. Altogether about 300,000 clones are present, approximately 90% being singletons, with the ten largest covering more than 9%. The sequenced material came from PBMCs or T cells enriched from blood (not recorded which). The receptors originated from a woman younger than 35 who had recovered from COVID-19.

V and J are TRBV5-1 and TRBJ2-2, with D possibly matching TRBD1 (6 bases). The CDR3 runs 16 residues. V lost 4 bases and J 4 bases, leaving 17 bases between the germline ends. In germline, CDR1 is SGHRS, CDR2 YFSETQ. The CDR3 protein is CASSPGQTSLTGELFF. The CDR3 region has the DNA TGCGCCAGCAGCCCTGGACAGACCTCCCTCACCGGGGAGCTGTTTTTT.

The gene calls are TRBV19 and TRBJ1-1; D unclear. There are 13 residues in the CDR3. Germline V lookup: CDR1 LNHDA, CDR2 SQIVND (reference sequence). V was pared by 6 bases and J by 8 bases, with 16 bases between. The CDR3 nucleotides are TGTGCCAGTAGCGGCGGCGGGGTTCGCGAAGCTTTCTTT. Protein product: CASSGGGVREAFF.

V and J are TRBV19 and TRBJ2-1; TRBD1 matches at 10 bases. The germline V gene encodes CDR1 LNHDA and CDR2 SQIVND (reference sequence). V was pared by 5 bases and J by 3 bases, with 4 bases of the junction left unmatched. CDR3 length equals 15 residues. CDR3: CASSSTGGRYNEQFF. For the CDR3, the DNA is TGTGCCAGTAGTTCGACAGGGGGCCGCTACAATGAGCAGTTCTTC.

The gene calls are TRBV30 and TRBJ2-1; D might be TRBD2 (5 bases). There are 13 residues in the CDR3. V was clipped by 6 bases and J by 2 bases, with 11 bases between them. Germline loops: CDR1 GTSNPN, CDR2 SVGIG (reference sequence). CDR3 protein: CACSGGPYNEQFF. The CDR3 DNA follows: TGTGCCTGTTCAGGAGGTCCCTACAATGAGCAGTTCTTC.

The table lists this clone with a few counts. The chain links TRBV6-1 to TRBJ2-1; D possibly corresponds to TRBD1 (5 bases). Germline CDR1 and CDR2: MNHNS and SASEGT. V dropped 4 bases and J dropped 0 bases, with 13 bases sitting between them. This CDR3 spans 16 amino acids. This chain's CDR3 is CASSAQGLSSYNEQFF. The CDR3 DNA reads as TGTGCCAGCAGTGCTCAGGGCCTCAGCTCCTACAATGAGCAGTTCTTC.

The chain combines TRBV28 with TRBJ2-7, with 8 bases that match TRBD1. CDR3 length equals 15 residues. Germline CDR1 reads MDHEN; CDR2 reads SYDVKM. Unmatched junction bases numbered 7, after V lost 6 bases and J lost 0 bases. CDR3 sequence (DNA): TGTGCCAGCAGCCGCCGGGACAGGAGCTCCTACGAGCAGTACTTC. Translation: CASSRRDRSSYEQYF.

In this sample, this clone turned up once. Other nucleotide sequences in the sample specify the same CDR3. The chain has TRBV9 and TRBJ1-5; no clear D gene. V was cut by 2 bases and J by 0 bases, with 9 bases left in between. Germline V lookup: CDR1 SGDLS, CDR2 YYNGEE. The CDR3 is made up of 15 amino acids. In DNA form, the CDR3 reads TGTGCCAGCAGCGTGGGAGGAAATAGCAATCAGCCCCAGCATTTT. The encoded protein is CASSVGGNSNQPQHF.

The chain carries TRBV5-5 and TRBJ1-4; TRBD1 is a possible D gene (5 bases). Per the germline V gene, CDR1 is SGHKS and CDR2 is YYEKEE (reference sequence). The CDR3 loop spans 15 amino acids. Deletions cut 2 bases from V and 3 bases from J, with 11 bases between. CDR3 bases: TGTGCCAGCAGCTTCCTCTTAGGGGCTAATGAAAAACTGTTTTTT. It translates to CASSFLLGANEKLFF.

The J gene is TRBJ2-1, the V gene TRBV7-3, with a tentative D call TRBD2 (6 bases). This CDR3 is 15 amino acids long. The ends were cut back, 3 bases at V and 6 bases at J, with 15 bases in the middle. In germline, CDR1 is SGHTA, CDR2 FQGTGA. The CDR3 spells CASSLSASVGNEQFF. In DNA, the CDR3 is TGTGCCAGCAGCTTGTCGGCTAGCGTGGGCAATGAGCAGTTCTTC. The whole variable domain, filled in from reference TRBV7-3 and TRBJ2-1, reads GAGVSQTPSNKVTEKGKYVELRCDPISGHTALYWYRQSLGQGPEFLIYFQGTGAADDSGLPNDRFFAVRPEGSVSTLKIQRTERGDSAVYLCASSLSASVGNEQFFGPGTRLTVL.

The chain is built from TRBV30 and TRBJ2-2; 9 nucleotides align to TRBD1. Germline assignment: CDR1 GTSNPN and CDR2 SVGIG (reference sequence). The V gene end was trimmed by 2 bases and the J gene end by 6 bases; junction bases not matched to a gene: 13. The CDR3 is 17 residues long. The CDR3 is CAWSPPPGQGKSGELFF. The DNA for the CDR3 is TGTGCCTGGAGTCCCCCTCCGGGACAGGGAAAGTCCGGGGAGCTGTTTTTT. Full variable domain (missing parts from reference TRBV30 and TRBJ2-2): SQTIHQWPATLVQPVGSPLSLECTVEGTSNPNLYWYRQAAGRGLQLLFYSVGIGQISSEVPQNLSASRPQDRQFILSSKKLLLSDSGFYLCAWSPPPGQGKSGELFFGEGSRLTVL.

This clone is a singleton in its sample. The identical CDR3 is also encoded by other nucleotide sequences in the sample. This chain connects TRBV5-1 to TRBJ2-7; 8 bases map to TRBD1. Germline V lookup: CDR1 SGHRS, CDR2 YFSETQ. Unmatched junction bases numbered 8, after V lost 0 bases and J lost 3 bases. This CDR3 spans 16 amino acids. CDR3 region: CASSLAPGQGFYEQYF. The DNA for the CDR3 is TGCGCCAGCAGCTTGGCCCCTGGACAGGGTTTCTACGAGCAGTACTTC.

The chain has TRBV14 and TRBJ2-7, with a tentative D call TRBD1 (6 bases). The CDR3 covers 12 residues. Trimming stripped 8 bases from V and 6 bases from J, with 14 bases between. Per the germline V gene, CDR1 is SGHDN and CDR2 is FVKESK. CDR3 in amino acids: CASGKQGFEQYF. The CDR3 nucleotides read TGTGCCAGCGGTAAACAGGGATTCGAGCAGTACTTC. Full variable domain (rest looked up from reference TRBV14 and TRBJ2-7): EAGVTQFPSHSVIEKGQTVTLRCDPISGHDNLYWYRRVMGKEIKFLLHFVKESKQDESGMPNNRFLAERTGGTYSTLKVQPAELEDSGVYFCASGKQGFEQYFGPGTRLTVT.

This clone was counted once. The chain employs TRBV27 and TRBJ1-1; D is unclear. Germline lookup yields CDR1 MNHEY and CDR2 SMNVEV (reference sequence). The CDR3 is 11 amino acids. Trimming took off 6 bases at V and 11 bases at J, with 13 bases between the two ends. The CDR3 DNA sequence: TGTGCCAGCAGCCAAGGACGGGAGGCTTTCTTT. Translating gives CASSQGREAFF.

This sequence joins TRBV9 and TRBJ2-7, with 9 nucleotides matching TRBD1. Germline V gives CDR1 SGDLS, CDR2 YYNGEE. J lost 0 bases, V lost 4 bases, and 5 bases had no gene match. There are 15 residues in the CDR3. The CDR3 DNA reads TGTGCCAGCAGCCCAGGGACAGGGAGCTCCTACGAGCAGTACTTC. Translation gives CASSPGTGSSYEQYF.